Below are 28 T cell receptor beta chains sequenced from a single sample in a study of blood T cell repertoires in COVID-19 (dated by TCRdb to the early 2020s). The library was produced with the immunoSEQ multiplex PCR assay. TCRdb took over this immuneACCESS table, retaining in-frame rearrangements with V and J assigned. Such tables are incomplete; in checked studies, under half of the missing clones stem from an unresolved V gene, and the remainder is unexplained. Present in this sample are hundreds of thousands of clones, roughly 86% of which were seen just once. The ten largest account for 3% of the sample. The sample comprised peripheral blood. The receptors derive from a human donor in a cohort sampled during active COVID-19.

The CDR3 DNA reads TGCAGCGCAAAGACCGTACAGGGAAGCGCTGAAGCTTTCTTT. It yields the protein CSAKTVQGSAEAFF. The rearrangement joins TRBV29-1 to TRBJ1-1; D may be TRBD1 (6 bases). The CDR3 length is 14 residues. The germline V gene has CDR1 SQVTM and CDR2 ANQGSEA. Deletions cut 7 bases from V and 6 bases from J, with 21 bases between.

Only a few counts were recorded for this clone. J is TRBJ1-6 and V is TRBV28; D perhaps matches TRBD1 (6 bases). The germline V gene encodes CDR1 MDHEN and CDR2 SYDVKM. The CDR3 is 16 amino acids. Trimming left V 4 bases short and J 5 bases short, with 15 bases between. In DNA form, the CDR3 reads TGTGCCAGCAGTTGGACAGCCCGGCGAGATAATTCACCCCTCCACTTT. It is translated as CASSWTARRDNSPLHF.

There are a few counts of this clone. V gene TRBV25-1 combines with J gene TRBJ2-5; 9 bases agree with TRBD1. The CDR3 is 14 amino acids. Trimming at V came to 4 bases and at J to 5 bases, leaving 5 bases not matched to a gene. Germline V lookup: CDR1 MGHDK, CDR2 SYGVNS. The CDR3 here is CASSGDREQETQYF. The CDR3 region has the DNA TGTGCCAGCAGTGGGGACAGGGAACAGGAGACCCAGTACTTC.

The chain links TRBV25-1 to TRBJ2-3, with 8 bases matching TRBD2. Trimming took 5 bases from V and 2 from J; bases not matched to a gene: 6. CDR3 size: 15 residues. In germline, CDR1 is MGHDK, CDR2 SYGVNS. The CDR3 DNA is TGTGCCAGCAGTCATGGCGGGGGGCACACAGATACGCAGTATTTT. It yields the protein CASSHGGGHTDTQYF.

The chain combines TRBV5-1 with TRBJ2-1; D perhaps matches TRBD2 (6 bases). Per germline, CDR1 SGHRS and CDR2 YFSETQ. V shed 0 bases and J shed 7 bases, with 17 bases lying between them. The CDR3 contains 16 residues. CDR3 nucleotide sequence: TGCGCCAGCAGCTTGGCGATGGCGGGGTCGAGGAATGAGCAGTTCTTC. Translating gives CASSLAMAGSRNEQFF. Looking up the rest from reference TRBV5-1 and TRBJ2-1 gives the full variable domain: KAGVTQTPRYLIKTRGQQVTLSCSPISGHRSVSWYQQTPGQGLQFLFEYFSETQRNKGNFPGRFSGRQFSNSRSEMNVSTLELGDSALYLCASSLAMAGSRNEQFFGPGTRLTVL.

In the case of this clone: The same CDR3 arises from other DNA sequences in this sample as well. The chain carries TRBV7-2 and TRBJ1-1; D remains ambiguous. The CDR3 is made up of 13 amino acids. Germline loops: CDR1 SGHTA, CDR2 FQGNSA. Trimming removed 1 base at V and 5 bases at J, with 8 bases between. The CDR3 DNA reads TGTGCCAGCAGCTTAGATCGGTTGACTGAAGCTTTCTTT. Protein product: CASSLDRLTEAFF.

The chain employs TRBV9 and TRBJ1-6; D gene unclear. There are 15 residues in the CDR3. Trimming removed 4 bases from V and 4 bases from J, with 12 bases in between. Germline values: CDR1 SGDLS, CDR2 YYNGEE. The DNA for the CDR3 is TGTGCCAGCAGCCCGGACGGGGATTATAATTCACCCCTCCACTTT. Its protein is CASSPDGDYNSPLHF.

The chain links TRBV5-1 to TRBJ2-1; the match to TRBD2 covers 12 bases. The CDR3 has 16 residues. Germline trimming cut 2 bases from V and 5 bases from J; bases unmatched to any gene: 5. Germline assignment: CDR1 SGHRS and CDR2 YFSETQ. Here the CDR3 DNA reads TGCGCCAGCAGCTTACCCCGGACTAGCGGGAACAATGAGCAGTTCTTC. Amino acids: CASSLPRTSGNNEQFF.

The chain carries TRBV6-6 and TRBJ2-1, with 7 bases that match TRBD1. The germline V gene encodes CDR1 MNHNY and CDR2 SVGAGI (reference sequence). The J segment lost 16 bases and the V segment lost 2 bases, leaving 5 bases of the junction unmatched. The CDR3 has 11 residues. Written as DNA, the CDR3 is TGTGCCAGCAGTTACGGGACAGTTAAATTCTTC. It yields the protein CASSYGTVKFF.

This clone has only one observation. The CDR3 coding sequence is TGTGCCAGCAGTTCAGAAGGGGGAGCTAATGAAAAACTGTTTTTT. Amino acids: CASSSEGGANEKLFF. The chain joins TRBV28 to TRBJ1-4; possibly TRBD1 for D (6 bases). The V gene lost 4 bases and the J gene lost 3 bases, with 12 bases spanning the gap. Germline loops: CDR1 MDHEN, CDR2 SYDVKM. The CDR3 consists of 15 residues.

The chain links TRBV28 to TRBJ2-3; D is perhaps TRBD2 (7 bases). Germline V CDR1 and CDR2: MDHEN, SYDVKM. There are 12 residues in the CDR3. With 9 bases removed from V and 4 bases from J, the gap between germline ends came to 11 bases. CDR3 residues: CASGGGPDTQYF. The CDR3 DNA follows: TGTGCCAGTGGGGGGGGCCCAGATACGCAGTATTTT.

V is TRBV6-6 and J is TRBJ2-2, with TRBD1 identical over 8 bases. CDR1 is MNHNY, CDR2 SVGAGI, per germline (reference sequence). The CDR3 is 15 residues long. Losses at the gene ends were 7 bases for V and 5 bases for J; bases not matched to a gene: 9. CDR3 sequence (DNA): TGTGCCAGCAATGGGCAGGGGGCGGGTACCGGGGAGCTGTTTTTT. This encodes CASNGQGAGTGELFF.

There are a few counts of this clone. This sample also contains other DNA sequences that code for the same CDR3. The rearrangement joins TRBV9 to TRBJ2-3; TRBD2 agrees at 8 bases. Trimming took 0 bases from V and 0 from J; bases not matched to a gene: 6. Germline V CDR1 and CDR2: SGDLS, YYNGEE. The CDR3 loop spans 17 amino acids. The CDR3 reads CASSVAAGLGSTDTQYF. CDR3 nucleotides: TGTGCCAGCAGCGTAGCTGCGGGACTAGGGAGCACAGATACGCAGTATTTT. Complete variable domain (other parts from reference TRBV9 and TRBJ2-3): DSGVTQTPKHLITATGQRVTLRCSPRSGDLSVYWYQQSLDQGLQFLIQYYNGEERAKGNILERFSAQQFPDLHSELNLSSLELGDSALYFCASSVAAGLGSTDTQYFGPGTRLTVL.

This clone was recorded once. J is TRBJ1-2 and V is TRBV7-2; tentative D call: TRBD1 (5 bases). This CDR3 is 14 amino acids long. Germline V gene sequence: CDR1 SGHTA, CDR2 FQGNSA. Trimming left V 5 bases short and J 6 bases short, with 16 bases between. The CDR3 sequence is CASSPPWRGHGYTF. The DNA for the CDR3 is TGTGCCAGCAGCCCTCCCTGGAGGGGCCATGGCTACACCTTC.

This clone was detected a few times. The rearrangement links TRBV10-1 to TRBJ2-2, with 9 nucleotides matching TRBD1. The length of the CDR3 is 13 residues. The germline V gene encodes CDR1 WNHNN and CDR2 SYGVQD (reference sequence). Trimming removed 6 bases from V and 6 bases from J; junction bases left unmatched: 2. In nucleotides, the CDR3 is TGCGCCAGCAGGGGACAGGGAGCCGGGGAGCTGTTTTTT. This translates into CASRGQGAGELFF.

The rearrangement joins TRBV5-4 to TRBJ2-7; TRBD2 agrees at 7 bases. The CDR3 spans 15 residues. With V trimmed by 1 base and J by 2 bases, 6 bases remained unmatched. From germline, CDR1 is SGHNT and CDR2 YYREEE (reference sequence). CDR3 region: CASSLNIAGTYEQYF. The CDR3 coding sequence is TGTGCCAGCAGCTTGAATATAGCGGGCACCTACGAGCAGTACTTC.

Here the CDR3 reads CASSVGSSPSEQYF. CDR3 in DNA: TGTGCCAGCAGCGTCGGGAGTTCCCCTTCCGAGCAGTACTTC. The V and J genes are TRBV9 and TRBJ2-7, with D perhaps TRBD2 (6 bases). CDR1 SGDLS and CDR2 YYNGEE come from the germline V gene. Trimming took 2 bases from V and 6 from J, leaving 15 bases between them. CDR3 length: 14 amino acids.

The chain recombines TRBV18 with TRBJ1-5; no reliable D call. The CDR3 loop spans 14 amino acids. CDR1 KGHSH and CDR2 LQKENI come from the germline V gene. V lost 1 base and J 4 bases, leaving 8 bases between the germline ends. The CDR3 nucleotides are TGTGCCAGCTCACCACTCGCGGTGAATCAGCCCCAGCATTTT. Its protein product is CASSPLAVNQPQHF.

The CDR3 protein is CASSVTGFSPLHF. As DNA, the CDR3 is TGTGCCAGCAGCGTTACAGGGTTTTCACCCCTCCACTTT. The rearrangement links TRBV9 to TRBJ1-6, with D perhaps matching TRBD1 (6 bases). This CDR3 has 13 residues. The V gene's germline CDR1 is SGDLS and CDR2 YYNGEE. The V end lost 2 bases, the J end lost 9 bases, and 9 bases lay between the germline ends.

This chain uses TRBV11-2 with TRBJ1-2; D ambiguous. The CDR3 has 15 amino acids. With 0 bases removed from V and 0 bases from J, the gap between germline ends came to 8 bases. Germline V gives CDR1 SGHAT, CDR2 FQNNGV. The CDR3 protein is CASSLDGGPNYGYTF. The CDR3 bases are TGTGCCAGCAGCTTAGACGGCGGTCCTAACTATGGCTACACCTTC.

This chain uses TRBV6-6 with TRBJ1-4; 8 bases map to TRBD1. Germline values: CDR1 MNHNY, CDR2 SVGAGI (reference sequence). The CDR3 contains 15 residues. The junction had 11 bases not matched to a gene; V was cut back by 6 bases and J by 8 bases. CDR3 in DNA: TGTGCCAGCAGCCAACAGACAGGGGTTTGGGAAAAACTGTTTTTT. Its protein is CASSQQTGVWEKLFF.

The CDR3: CASGQGLAAYEQYF. The CDR3 DNA sequence: TGTGCCAGCGGACAGGGACTAGCAGCCTACGAGCAGTACTTC. This chain joins TRBV3-1 (or the pseudogene TRBV3-2) and TRBJ2-7; D is possibly TRBD2 (9 bases). Deletions cut 8 bases from V and 2 bases from J, with 16 bases between. CDR3 length: 14 amino acids. The germline gives CDR1 LGHDT, CDR2 YNNKEL (reference sequence).

This chain joins TRBV12-3 or TRBV12-4 and TRBJ2-2, with a tentative D call TRBD2 (5 bases). V was trimmed by 5 bases and J by 8 bases, leaving 9 bases between them. This CDR3 region has 12 residues. The chain's CDR3 is CASSRTGGELFF. As DNA, the CDR3 is TGTGCCAGCAGTAGAACGGGGGGGGAGCTGTTTTTT.

This clone was counted a few times. The rearrangement uses TRBV7-9 and TRBJ2-7; 7 bases map to TRBD2. The J segment lost 0 bases and the V segment lost 5 bases, leaving 7 bases of the junction unmatched. The CDR3 consists of 15 residues. CDR1 is SEHNR, CDR2 FQNEAQ, per germline (reference sequence). CDR3 nucleotide sequence: TGTGCCAGCAGCGGGGAGCGGGACGACTCCTACGAGCAGTACTTC. It yields the protein CASSGERDDSYEQYF.

This chain joins TRBV5-1 and TRBJ2-1; 9 positions match TRBD1. Germline V CDR1 and CDR2: SGHRS, YFSETQ. Trimming took 5 bases from V and 7 from J; bases not matched to a gene: 7. The CDR3 length is 14 residues. Here the CDR3 reads CASRRDRDWNEQFF. As DNA, the CDR3 is TGCGCCAGCAGGCGGGACAGGGATTGGAATGAGCAGTTCTTC.

The chain links TRBV2 to TRBJ2-2; D unclear. The CDR3 is 13 amino acids. The V end lost 5 bases, the J end lost 4 bases, and 8 bases lay between the germline ends. Germline CDR1 reads SNHLY; CDR2 reads FYNNEI. The CDR3, as DNA: TGTGCCAGCAGTCGACAATCCACCGGGGAGCTGTTTTTT. Its protein is CASSRQSTGELFF.

The chain carries TRBV28 and TRBJ1-2; 11 bases fit TRBD1. From germline, CDR1 is MDHEN and CDR2 SYDVKM. Losses at the gene ends were 5 bases for V and 7 bases for J; bases not matched to a gene: 9. This CDR3 spans 15 amino acids. The CDR3 bases are TGTGCCAGCAGTCCATCAGGACAGGGGGCGACTGGCTACACCTTC. It encodes CASSPSGQGATGYTF.

The rearrangement joins TRBV9 to TRBJ2-7, with TRBD1 identical over 7 bases. The germline gives CDR1 SGDLS, CDR2 YYNGEE. This CDR3 comprises 14 residues. V dropped 4 bases and J dropped 2; count of bases not matched to a gene: 6. The CDR3: CASSPGTATYEQYF. As DNA, the CDR3 is TGTGCCAGCAGCCCCGGGACAGCGACCTACGAGCAGTACTTC.